The sequence of this TCR beta chain was determined in a study of early T cells in non-severe SARS-CoV-2 infection. As for the study in general: Bulk RNA isolated from unsorted whole blood underwent sequencing; chains were not paired.

Unique molecular identifiers were added to individual cDNA molecules. TCRdb ran MiXCR on the 5' RACE reads and lists one entry per CDR3 protein. The sample carries 70,000 to 90,000 distinct CDR3 sequences, around 9.3% recorded once. The sequence derives from an adult who was a healthcare worker with PCR-confirmed SARS-CoV-2 infection or an uninfected control (not recorded which). Material: whole blood, obtained at baseline.

Here the CDR3 DNA reads TGTGCCAGCAGTACCTCAGGGGGGGAGACCCAGTACTTC. Amino acid sequence: CASSTSGGETQYF. This chain joins TRBV28 and TRBJ2-5; D is possibly TRBD1 (7 bases). Trimming stripped 5 bases from V and 5 bases from J, with 12 bases between. The germline gives CDR1 MDHEN, CDR2 SYDVKM. The CDR3 is 13 amino acids.